The rows below give T cell receptor beta chains drawn from one sample of a study of T cell responses to AZD1222 COVID-19 vaccine. Clones were read by immunoSEQ multiplex PCR, and TCRdb kept only the in-frame ones, dropping some. There are about 97,000 clones in the sample; about 89% occur only once, and under 8.5% lies in the top ten. Sample: peripheral blood, taken on day 0 of AZD1222 vaccination. The receptors were gathered from an adult in good health. Both conserved end residues are part of each CDR3. A D gene is named only where the DNA matches it firmly. Some rows have no size entry. The others give once, few or many, or a class for an expanded clone.

d_gene,v_gene,abundance,j_gene,CDR3nt,CDR3aa
.,TRBV28,.,TRBJ2-5,TGTGCCAGCAGTTTAACTTCGGCTCGGCAAGAGACCCAGTACTTC,CASSLTSARQETQYF
TRBD1,TRBV5-4,.,TRBJ1-3,TGTGCCAGCAGCTTCCAATCCGGGACAGGCTCTGGAAACACCATATATTTT,CASSFQSGTGSGNTIYF
.,TRBV7-2,.,TRBJ1-5,TGTGCCAGCAGCTTGGGCAATCAGCCCCAGCATTTT,CASSLGNQPQHF
TRBD1,TRBV4-3,.,TRBJ1-2,TGCGCCAGCAGCCAAGTGCGGGGGACAGTCGTTTTGGGCTACACCTTC,CASSQVRGTVVLGYTF
TRBD1,TRBV19,.,TRBJ1-5,TGTGCCAGTAGTACCCTACAGGGGCGGTATCAGCCCCAGCATTTT,CASSTLQGRYQPQHF
.,TRBV12-3/TRBV12-4,.,TRBJ2-2,TGTGCCAGCAGTCCCAGGGCCTCCGGGGAGCTGTTTTTT,CASSPRASGELFF
.,TRBV28,once,TRBJ1-5,TGTGCCAGCCGGACAGTAAATCAGCCCCAGCATTTT,CASRTVNQPQHF
TRBD1,TRBV5-1,.,TRBJ1-3,TGCGCCAGCAGCGGACAGGGCTCTGGAAACACCATATATTTT,CASSGQGSGNTIYF
.,TRBV28,.,TRBJ2-1,TGTGCCAGCGGGGGGAGGCCCTACAATGAGCAGTTCTTC,CASGGRPYNEQFF
.,TRBV5-4,.,TRBJ1-1,TGTGCCAGCAGCACCCAGGGTAATGAAGCTTTCTTT,CASSTQGNEAFF
.,TRBV6-5,.,TRBJ2-7,TGTGCCTTACAAGGCGGTATTTACGAGCAGTACTTC,CALQGGIYEQYF
TRBD2,TRBV12-5,.,TRBJ2-2,TGTGCTAGTGGTACCCGGGAGGCGGGGACCGGGGAGCTGTTTTTT,CASGTREAGTGELFF
.,TRBV6-4,.,TRBJ1-6,TGTGCCAGCAGTGAGGCGGTCCTCGGGAATTCACCCCTCCACTTT,CASSEAVLGNSPLHF
.,TRBV9,few,TRBJ2-2,TGTGCCAGCAGTAGGACCAACACCGGGGAGCTGTTTTTT,CASSRTNTGELFF
.,TRBV6-5,.,TRBJ1-4,TGTGCCAGCAATGCGGGACTGAGTAATGAAAAACTGTTTTTT,CASNAGLSNEKLFF
.,TRBV9,.,TRBJ1-3,TGTGCCAGCAGCGTAGGATTGACTGGAAACACCATATATTTT,CASSVGLTGNTIYF
.,TRBV9,.,TRBJ1-3,TGTGCCAGCAGTCGCTACTCTGGAAACACCATATATTTT,CASSRYSGNTIYF
TRBD1,TRBV4-3,.,TRBJ1-2,TGCGCCCGCAGCCACGGCAGGGGGGGAATCTTCTATGGCTACACCTTC,CARSHGRGGIFYGYTF
.,TRBV28,.,TRBJ1-4,TGTGCCAGCAGTTCCCCGGGGGGGGTAGGAGAAAAACTGTTTTTT,CASSSPGGVGEKLFF
TRBD1,TRBV4-1,.,TRBJ1-1,TGCGCCAGCAGCCGAGAGGGACAGCTGAACACTGAAGCTTTCTTT,CASSREGQLNTEAFF
TRBD1,TRBV28,.,TRBJ1-3,TGTGCCAGCAGTTTTCGCACCGGGACAGCCGGAAACACCATATATTTT,CASSFRTGTAGNTIYF
.,TRBV4-2,once,TRBJ1-2,TGTGCCAGCAGCCAAGAGTACAGGGCGAACTATGGCTACACCTTC,CASSQEYRANYGYTF
.,TRBV24-1,once,TRBJ1-5,TGTGCCACCAGTGCCCAAGGGGCTGGTGATCAGCCCCAGCATTTT,CATSAQGAGDQPQHF
.,TRBV28,once,TRBJ1-4,TGTGCCAGCAGCAATGGAGGGGACAACGAAAAACTGTTTTTT,CASSNGGDNEKLFF
TRBD2,TRBV7-9,.,TRBJ2-2,TGTGCCAGCAGCTCAGCGGGAGTGAACACCGGGGAGCTGTTTTTT,CASSSAGVNTGELFF
.,TRBV12-3/TRBV12-4,.,TRBJ1-2,TGTGCCAGCAGTTTAGGAGGCCTCTATGGCTACACCTTC,CASSLGGLYGYTF